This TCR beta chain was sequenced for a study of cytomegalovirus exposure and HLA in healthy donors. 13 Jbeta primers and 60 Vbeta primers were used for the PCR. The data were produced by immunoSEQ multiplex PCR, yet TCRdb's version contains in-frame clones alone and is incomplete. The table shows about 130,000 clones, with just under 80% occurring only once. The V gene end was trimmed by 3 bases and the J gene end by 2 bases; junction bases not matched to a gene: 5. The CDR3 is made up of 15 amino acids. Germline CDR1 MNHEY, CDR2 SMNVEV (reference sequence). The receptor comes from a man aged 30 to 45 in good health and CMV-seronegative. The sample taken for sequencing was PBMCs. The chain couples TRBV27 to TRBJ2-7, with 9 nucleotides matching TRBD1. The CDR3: CASSLGQGPAYEQYF. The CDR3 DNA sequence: TGTGCCAGCAGTTTGGGACAGGGTCCGGCCTACGAGCAGTACTTC.